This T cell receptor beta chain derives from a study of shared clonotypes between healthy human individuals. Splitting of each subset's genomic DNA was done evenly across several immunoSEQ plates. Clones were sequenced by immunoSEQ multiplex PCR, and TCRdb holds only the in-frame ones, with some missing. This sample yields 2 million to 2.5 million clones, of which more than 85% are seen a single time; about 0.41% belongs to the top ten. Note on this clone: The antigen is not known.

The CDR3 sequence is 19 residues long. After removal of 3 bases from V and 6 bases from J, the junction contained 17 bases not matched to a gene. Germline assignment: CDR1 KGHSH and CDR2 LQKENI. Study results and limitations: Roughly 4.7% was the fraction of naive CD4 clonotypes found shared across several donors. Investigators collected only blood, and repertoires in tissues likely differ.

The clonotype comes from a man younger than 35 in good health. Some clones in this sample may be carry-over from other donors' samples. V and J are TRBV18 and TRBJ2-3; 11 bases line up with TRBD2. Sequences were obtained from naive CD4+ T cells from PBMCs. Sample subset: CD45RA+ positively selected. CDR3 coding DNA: TGTGCCAGCTCACCTACAATCATAGCGGGAGGGCCGCTCGAGGATACGCAGTATTTT. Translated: CASSPTIIAGGPLEDTQYF.